Listed below are T cell receptor beta chains from one sample, sequenced in a study of a mutant IDH1 vaccine in newly diagnosed glioma. Sequenced by immunoSEQ multiplex PCR; TCRdb stores in-frame clones only, minus some. The sample records about 92,000 clones, about 80% being singletons. The input for sequencing was PBMCs, taken from a glioma patient treated with radiotherapy, temozolomide or both. These receptors were taken from a man between 35 and 55 years old with glioma. CDR3s include the opening cysteine and the closing phenylalanine or tryptophan. A D gene is named only where the DNA matches it firmly.

CDR3: CASSYDNYGYTF
DNA: TGTGCCAGCAGCTACGATAACTATGGCTACACCTTC
J: TRBJ1-2
D: .
V: TRBV11-2

CDR3: CSGGVYEQYF
DNA: TGCAGCGGGGGGGTCTACGAGCAGTACTTC
J: TRBJ2-7
D: .
V: TRBV29-1

CDR3: CAWSALDGGNTIYF
DNA: TGTGCCTGGAGTGCCTTGGACGGTGGAAACACCATATATTTT
J: TRBJ1-3
D: .
V: TRBV30

CDR3: CASSLAGEGNQPQHF
DNA: TGTGCCAGCAGCTTAGCAGGGGAGGGCAATCAGCCCCAGCATTTT
J: TRBJ1-5
D: .
V: TRBV11-2

CDR3: CASSPRTSGAANTGELFF
DNA: TGTGCCAGCTCACCGCGGACTAGCGGAGCCGCGAACACCGGGGAGCTGTTTTTT
J: TRBJ2-2
D: TRBD2
V: TRBV18

CDR3: CASSLNGRETQYF
DNA: TGCGCCAGCAGCTTAAACGGGAGGGAGACCCAGTACTTC
J: TRBJ2-5
D: TRBD2
V: TRBV5-1

CDR3: CASSQETGRKTQYF
DNA: TGCGCCAGCAGCCAAGAAACGGGACGGAAGACCCAGTACTTC
J: TRBJ2-5
D: .
V: TRBV4-1

CDR3: CASSLGGAANSPLHF
DNA: TGTGCCAGCAGCCTAGGGGGGGCGGCAAATTCACCCCTCCACTTT
J: TRBJ1-6
D: .
V: TRBV11-2

CDR3: CASRGRRDQPQHF
DNA: TGTGCCAGCAGAGGGCGGAGGGATCAGCCCCAGCATTTT
J: TRBJ1-5
D: .
V: TRBV28

CDR3: CASSLAFAGTEAFF
DNA: TGTGCCAGCAGCTTGGCTTTTGCGGGGACTGAAGCTTTCTTT
J: TRBJ1-1
D: .
V: TRBV5-4

CDR3: CASSPGTVYGYTF
DNA: TGTGCCAGCAGTCCCGGGACAGTCTATGGCTACACCTTC
J: TRBJ1-2
D: TRBD1
V: TRBV11-2

CDR3: CASSRGLAGATAGELFF
DNA: TGTGCCAGCTCACGTGGACTAGCGGGGGCTACAGCCGGGGAGCTGTTTTTT
J: TRBJ2-2
D: TRBD2
V: TRBV18

CDR3: CASSIDGTGGAYGYTF
DNA: TGTGCCAGCAGCATAGACGGGACAGGGGGAGCCTATGGCTACACCTTC
J: TRBJ1-2
D: TRBD1
V: TRBV7-9

CDR3: CASQALAGGANVLTF
DNA: TGTGCCAGTCAAGCCCTGGCGGGGGGGGCCAACGTCCTGACTTTC
J: TRBJ2-6
D: .
V: TRBV2

CDR3: CAWSVSGNTIYF
DNA: TGTGCCTGGAGTGTTTCAGGAAACACCATATATTTT
J: TRBJ1-3
D: .
V: TRBV30

CDR3: CAWSVPGRTKSYNEQFF
DNA: TGTGCCTGGAGTGTCCCCGGCCGGACTAAATCCTACAATGAGCAGTTCTTC
J: TRBJ2-1
D: .
V: TRBV30